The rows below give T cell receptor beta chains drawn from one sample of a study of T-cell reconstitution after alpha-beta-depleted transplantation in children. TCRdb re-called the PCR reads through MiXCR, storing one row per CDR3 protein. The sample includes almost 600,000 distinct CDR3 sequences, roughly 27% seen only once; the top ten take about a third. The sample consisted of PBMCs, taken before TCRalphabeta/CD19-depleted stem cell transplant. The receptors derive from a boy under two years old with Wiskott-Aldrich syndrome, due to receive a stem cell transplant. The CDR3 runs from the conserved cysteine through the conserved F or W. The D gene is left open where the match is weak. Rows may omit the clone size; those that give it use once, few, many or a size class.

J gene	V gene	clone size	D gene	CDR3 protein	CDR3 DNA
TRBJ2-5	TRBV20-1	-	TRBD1	CSVDGTGYQETQYF	TGCAGTGTCGACGGGACAGGGTATCAAGAGACCCAGTACTTC
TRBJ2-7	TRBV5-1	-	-	CASSPRASDGWTYEQYF	TGCGCCAGCAGCCCCCGCGCGTCGGACGGGTGGACCTACGAGCAGTACTTC
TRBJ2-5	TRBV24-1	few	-	CATGLIGQETQYF	TGTGCCACCGGACTCATAGGACAAGAGACCCAGTACTTC
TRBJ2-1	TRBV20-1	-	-	CSARVTGLTYNEQFF	TGCAGTGCTAGAGTGACGGGGTTAACCTACAATGAGCAGTTCTTC
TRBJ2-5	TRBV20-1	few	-	CSARDYAVKQTQYF	TGCAGTGCTAGAGATTATGCGGTAAAGCAGACCCAGTACTTC
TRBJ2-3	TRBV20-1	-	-	CSASQTWGGGGNTDTQYF	TGCAGTGCTAGCCAGACGTGGGGTGGAGGGGGGAACACAGATACGCAGTATTTT
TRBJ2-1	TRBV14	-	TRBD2	CASSPLLLAADNEQFF	TGTGCCAGCAGTCCGCTACTACTAGCGGCAGACAATGAGCAGTTCTTC
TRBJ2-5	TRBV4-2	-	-	CASSQVWRYQETQYF	TGTGCCAGCAGCCAAGTCTGGCGGTACCAAGAGACCCAGTACTTC
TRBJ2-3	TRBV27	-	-	CASQFTGGTDTQYF	TGTGCCAGCCAATTCACGGGAGGCACAGATACGCAGTATTTT
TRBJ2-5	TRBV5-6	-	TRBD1	CASSLAGQGRETQYF	TGTGCCAGCAGCTTAGCGGGACAGGGGAGAGAGACCCAGTACTTC
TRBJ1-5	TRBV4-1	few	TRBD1	CASSEEGASGFTQPQHF	TGCGCCAGCAGCGAGGAGGGGGCAAGTGGGTTCACTCAGCCCCAGCATTTT
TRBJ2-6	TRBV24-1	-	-	CATSTIGVGGANVLTF	TGTGCCACCAGCACGATCGGGGTTGGCGGGGCCAACGTCCTGACTTTC
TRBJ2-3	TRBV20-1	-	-	CSAGDVGDTQYF	TGCAGTGCCGGAGACGTCGGCGATACGCAGTATTTT
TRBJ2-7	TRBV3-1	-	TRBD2	CASSRGLAASSYEQYF	TGTGCCAGCAGCCGGGGACTAGCGGCGAGCTCCTACGAGCAGTACTTC
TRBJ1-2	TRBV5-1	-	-	CASSSLRDYGYTF	TGCGCCAGCAGCTCCCTCAGGGACTATGGCTACACCTTC
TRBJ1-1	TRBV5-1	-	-	CASSGVSTPTEAFF	TGCGCCAGTTCCGGAGTTTCAACACCCACTGAAGCTTTCTTT
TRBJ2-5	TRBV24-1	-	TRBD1	CATSDGQGVRETQYF	TGTGCCACCAGTGATGGACAGGGGGTACGAGAGACCCAGTACTTC